The present T cell receptor (beta chain) was sequenced within a study of T cell responses to AZD1222 COVID-19 vaccine. At the level of the study: Pooled samples include second doses given at about 4 or 12 weeks.

General study points: Spike was spanned by vaccine-associated CD4 TCRs, with dominance at 160-218 and 743-854.

The assay was immunoSEQ multiplex PCR, and TCRdb's table has in-frame clones only and misses some. The sample lists some 120,000 clones; more than 80% were seen once. Turning to this clone: What it binds is not known.

V was pared by 0 bases and J by 8 bases, with 8 bases between. The CDR3 has 13 residues. Germline V gene lookup returns CDR1 SGDLS and CDR2 YYNGEE. This receptor was obtained from an adult in good health. This chain uses TRBV9 with TRBJ1-4; unclear D gene. The sequences come from peripheral blood, collected on day 0 of AZD1222 vaccination. The DNA for the CDR3 is TGTGCCAGCAGCGTAGCGGGCTCGGAAAAACTGTTTTTT. Protein: CASSVAGSEKLFF.